Given below is one T cell receptor (beta chain) in context. Its binding antigen is unknown. Base quality data are lacking; no much larger clone is found one base away. CDR1 and CDR2 (MDHEN, SYDVKM) derive from the germline V gene. V drops 6 bases and J drops 4 bases, leaving 13 bases in between. The CDR3, from cysteine to phenylalanine, totals 14 residues. The sequence is cut down to CDR3 DNA, 42 bases in frame from base 1. The CDR3 regions of human TCRbeta chains were analyzed by immunosequencing. The study's own analysis went as follows. Repertoire TCRs were matched against a reference library of SARS-CoV-2-specific TCRs generated with the MIRA antigen-specificity platform. Breadth meant the fraction of unique TCRs that were SARS-CoV-2-associated, whereas depth meant the fraction of total T cells that were SARS-CoV-2-associated. Each spike-specific TCR was assigned to its reactive spike region and to a CD4 or CD8 class using the MIRA data. Log10-transformed breadth and depth values were compared by one-way ANOVA with Sidak's multiple comparisons tests. The immuneACCESS repertoire file appears here via TCRdb, limited to in-frame rearrangements. These files lack a portion of the clones; in checked studies, under half of the deficit traces to unresolved V genes, and the cause of the others is not known. D and trimming were read from the DNA, whereas the V and J calls and clone size are those reported in that table. For this sample there are about 130,000 clones; 88% appear just once. About 7.9% of the sample belongs to the ten largest clones.

This sample's time point label indicates: baseline before first vaccination. Vaccinee samples were obtained from the UK trials COV001 and COV002, which included a single-blind randomized controlled phase 2/3 trial of AZD1222 (ChAdOx1 nCoV-19) in healthy adults. For TCRbeta chain sequencing, PBMC samples from trial participants were taken at day 0 and at day 28 after the second dose. The sample belongs to a study of T cell responses to AZD1222 COVID-19 vaccine (dated by TCRdb to the early 2020s). Background on the whole study: AZD1222 recipients with second doses at about 4 weeks or about 12 weeks were pooled, because spike-specific TCR depth and breadth did not differ between schedules. A total of 230 or so trial participants underwent TCR sequencing, of whom around 200 received two doses of AZD1222 and 26 received two doses of the MenACWY control vaccine. Trial participants were enrolled into age subgroups of 18-55, 56-69 and 70-plus years, which contained around 150, 28 and 57 TCR-sequenced participants, respectively.

Broad study findings and their caveats: Conclusions about previously exposed vaccinees are limited, since just 6 or 7 AZD1222 recipients were seropositive for SARS-CoV-2 at baseline. No day 14 peak-response samples were available, so repertoires were characterized only after the peak T cell response. Nearly half of unique spike-specific TCRs reportedly recognized epitopes outside regions mutated in the B.1.351 and B.1.1.7 variants. Vaccine-associated CD4 TCRs spanned the whole spike protein, with dominant responses in regions 160-218 and 743-854. Participants were mostly white British, with more females than males. The authors suggested clonal diversity may have been underestimated. The 56-69-year group was small, and its depth increase did not reach significance, likely because of low power. A significant rise in spike-specific TCR breadth and depth was observed after two AZD1222 doses relative to day 0 and relative to MenACWY recipients.

This TCR came from an adult in good health. This chain joins TRBV28 to TRBJ1-5; confidence is insufficient to name the D gene. Sample: peripheral blood, taken on day 0 of AZD1222 vaccination. The sequenced DNA: TGTGCCAGCAGACCCGGAAGTCCTAATCAGCCCCAGCATTTT. Its protein is CASRPGSPNQPQHF.